Listed below are T cell receptor beta chains from one sample, sequenced in a study of control samples from healthy donors and cancer patients. Clones were sequenced by immunoSEQ multiplex PCR, and TCRdb holds only the in-frame ones, with some missing. The data contain fewer than 500,000 clones, over 75% of them seen just once; the ten biggest clones take up roughly 6.4%. The sequencing input was PBMCs. The receptors were sampled from a man in his forties with head and neck cancer. CDR3s include the opening cysteine and the closing phenylalanine or tryptophan. The D gene is left open where the match is weak. Clone size is not always given. Where it is, it says once, few, many or a class for expanded clones.

j_call d_call clone_size v_call cdr3_nt cdr3_aa
TRBJ2-7 TRBD1 - TRBV2 TGTGCCAGCAGTGGCGGGACAGGGAAGTTGTACGAGCAGTACTTC CASSGGTGKLYEQYF
TRBJ2-1 TRBD2 - TRBV27 TGTGCCAGCAGCTTACAGGGACTAGCGGGCTACAATGAGCAGTTCTTC CASSLQGLAGYNEQFF
TRBJ2-5 - - TRBV3-1/TRBV3-2 TGTGCCAGCAGCCGAAGGGGCGCAGAGACCCAGTACTTC CASSRRGAETQYF
TRBJ2-7 - - TRBV5-6 TGTGCCAGCAGCTTCCCATCGGGGAGGCCCGACGAGCAGTACTTC CASSFPSGRPDEQYF
TRBJ1-3 - - TRBV7-2 TGTGCCAGCAGCCTTAACTGGGGCGGAAACACCATATATTTT CASSLNWGGNTIYF
TRBJ1-1 - - TRBV6-1 TGTGCCAGCAGTGAATTAGGGGAAGCTTTCTTT CASSELGEAFF
TRBJ1-2 - - TRBV10-3 TGTGCCATCAGTGAGTCCGCGGCGAACTATGGCTACACCTTC CAISESAANYGYTF
TRBJ2-2 - - TRBV19 TGTGCCAGTAGAACCGGGGCACTTGACACCGGGGAGCTGTTTTTT CASRTGALDTGELFF
TRBJ1-2 - once TRBV28 TGTGCCAGCAGTTTAGGAGCCCTCCGTGGGGGCTACACCTTC CASSLGALRGGYTF
TRBJ2-7 TRBD2 few TRBV9 TGTGCCAGCAGCCCAAGTCCGGGACTAGCGTTTTCCGAGCAGTACTTC CASSPSPGLAFSEQYF
TRBJ2-1 TRBD2 few TRBV20-1 TGCAGTGCTAGTAGGCCTACGGCGGGGGGTTACAATGAGCAGTTCTTC CSASRPTAGGYNEQFF
TRBJ1-1 - - TRBV28 TGTGCCAGCGGACGACTAGATCTGAGGGGGGACACTGAAGCTTTCTTT CASGRLDLRGDTEAFF
TRBJ1-5 - once TRBV9 TGTGCCAGCAGCTCCAAAGGGGGGGAGGGTCAGCCCCAGCATTTT CASSSKGGEGQPQHF
TRBJ1-2 - - TRBV3-1/TRBV3-2 TGTGCCAGCAGCCAATGGAACAGAGCTAACTATGGCTACACCTTC CASSQWNRANYGYTF
TRBJ2-3 - - TRBV5-1 TGCGCCAGCAGCGCAATGGACGGCACAGATACGCAGTATTTT CASSAMDGTDTQYF
TRBJ2-1 - - TRBV10-1 TGCGCCAGCAGTGAGAGGGGGACCCAAACTAATGAGCAGTTCTTC CASSERGTQTNEQFF
TRBJ2-7 TRBD1 - TRBV18 TGTGCCAGCTCACCGGGACAGGGGGTGGGCTACGAGCAGTACTTC CASSPGQGVGYEQYF
TRBJ1-4 TRBD1 - TRBV4-3 TGCGCCAGCAGCCAAGGGACAGGCGGCAATGAAAAACTGTTTTTT CASSQGTGGNEKLFF
TRBJ2-2 - - TRBV9 TGTGCCAGCAGCGGGGAGACAGGTCCGTCCGGGGAGCTGTTTTTT CASSGETGPSGELFF
TRBJ1-6 - once TRBV19 TGTGCCAGTAGTACACAACAGGGTCAGGATTCACCCCTCCACTTT CASSTQQGQDSPLHF
TRBJ1-1 TRBD1 - TRBV19 TGTGCCAGTAGCCCCGCGGGACAGGGAGGAAACACTGAAGCTTTCTTT CASSPAGQGGNTEAFF
TRBJ1-4 TRBD1 - TRBV2 TGTGCCAGCAGTGATACAGGGGGTGATGAAAAACTGTTTTTT CASSDTGGDEKLFF
TRBJ1-1 - - TRBV28 TGTGCCAGCAGTTTAGACAGTTGGGCCACTGAAGCTTTCTTT CASSLDSWATEAFF
TRBJ1-2 - - TRBV11-2 TGTGCCAGCAGCGACGAAATTGGGCTGCACACCTTC CASSDEIGLHTF
TRBJ1-1 - once TRBV5-1 TGCGCCAGCAGCCGTGGCGAGTTGAACACTGAAGCTTTCTTT CASSRGELNTEAFF
TRBJ1-2 - - TRBV25-1 TGTGCCAGCGCAGTGAGTACGGGGCCGGCTACCGGCCACACCTTC CASAVSTGPATGHTF
TRBJ2-7 TRBD1 - TRBV10-3 TGTGCCATCAGTGAGGACCCGGGACAGGTGGTCTCCTACGAGCAGTACTTC CAISEDPGQVVSYEQYF
TRBJ2-7 TRBD1 once TRBV9 TGTGCCAGCAGCGTAGAGGGGGACAGATCCTACGAGCAGTACTTC CASSVEGDRSYEQYF
TRBJ2-3 - - TRBV28 TGTGCCACCCGCCTCAGCGCAGATACGCAGTATTTT CATRLSADTQYF
TRBJ1-2 - - TRBV19 TGTGCCAGTAGTCCTTTGGGTGAATTAAACTATGGCTACACCTTC CASSPLGELNYGYTF
TRBJ2-7 - few TRBV30 TGTGCCTGGAGTCCGAGGGGCTCTCAGCGCGAGCAGTACTTC CAWSPRGSQREQYF
TRBJ2-7 - - TRBV13 TGTGCCAGCAGCTTAAAGGGTCGGCTGAGCGAGCAGTACTTC CASSLKGRLSEQYF
TRBJ2-5 - - TRBV5-1 TGCGCCAGCAGCTGGGAAACGGGACACTGGAGAGAGACCCAGTACTTC CASSWETGHWRETQYF
TRBJ2-1 TRBD2 - TRBV7-8 TGTGCCAGCAGCTTAACCGGACTAGTCAAACCCAATGAGCAGTTCTTC CASSLTGLVKPNEQFF
TRBJ2-2 TRBD1 - TRBV19 TGTGCCAGTAGTATAGACGGGACAGTGAACACCGGGGAGCTATTTTTT CASSIDGTVNTGELFF
TRBJ1-6 - - TRBV3-1/TRBV3-2 TGTGCCAGCAGCCAAGGAAGGACAGAAAATTCACCCCTCCACTTT CASSQGRTENSPLHF
TRBJ2-7 TRBD2 - TRBV29-1 TGCAGCGTTGGGACTAGCGGAAACTACGAGCAGTACTTC CSVGTSGNYEQYF
TRBJ2-5 TRBD1 - TRBV5-6 TGTGCCAGCAGCTTTCCGTGGGACAGGGGACAAGAGACCCAGTACTTC CASSFPWDRGQETQYF
TRBJ1-4 - - TRBV5-8 TGTGCCAGCAGCTTGGTGGGCGGATGGCCAACTAATGAAAAACTGTTTTTT CASSLVGGWPTNEKLFF
TRBJ1-1 - - TRBV4-3 TGCGCCAGCAGCCAAGATGAGGTAGGGTCTGAAGCTTTCTTT CASSQDEVGSEAFF
TRBJ1-5 TRBD1 few TRBV4-3 TGCGCCAGCAGCCTTCAACTGGACAGGGGAGGTCAGCCCCAGCATTTT CASSLQLDRGGQPQHF
TRBJ1-4 - - TRBV11-2 TGTGCCAGCAGCTTAGGACAGCCTAATGAAAAACTGTTTTTT CASSLGQPNEKLFF
TRBJ2-1 TRBD1 once TRBV24-1 TGTGCCACCAGCATGCCGGGACAGGGCGACAATGAGCAGTTCTTC CATSMPGQGDNEQFF
TRBJ2-7 - - TRBV11-2 TGTGCCAGCGCCGAGAACCCATCCTACGAGCAGTACTTC CASAENPSYEQYF
TRBJ1-1 - - TRBV6-5 TGTGCCAGCAGCTCCCAGGGCACCGGCGGCACTGAAGCTTTCTTT CASSSQGTGGTEAFF
TRBJ2-5 - - TRBV24-1 TGTGCCACCAGTGATTTTGAGGGGCGGGAGACCCAGTACTTC CATSDFEGRETQYF
TRBJ2-7 TRBD1 once TRBV27 TGTGCCAGCGGTTTTGGACAGGGTACCTACGAGCAGTACTTC CASGFGQGTYEQYF
TRBJ1-2 - - TRBV10-3 TGTGCCATCAGTGAGTACAGGGCTAACTATGGCTACACCTTC CAISEYRANYGYTF
TRBJ2-1 TRBD2 - TRBV7-3 TGTGCCAGCAGCTCTGGGACTAGCGGGTACAATGAGCAGTTCTTC CASSSGTSGYNEQFF
TRBJ1-2 - few TRBV28 TGTGCCAGCACTCTCAGGGCGGGGGGCTACACCTTC CASTLRAGGYTF
TRBJ1-1 TRBD1 - TRBV5-6 TGTGCCAGCAGCTTACAACGGGACAGATTCACTGAAGCTTTCTTT CASSLQRDRFTEAFF
TRBJ1-3 - - TRBV19 TGTGCCAGTAGTATAGACGCGGCAGTTCTTGGAAACACCATATATTTT CASSIDAAVLGNTIYF
TRBJ1-5 - - TRBV6-2/TRBV6-3 TGTGCCAGCAGTTACTTGACAGCTAATCAGCCCCAGCATTTT CASSYLTANQPQHF
TRBJ1-2 - - TRBV28 TGTGCCAGCACCCCCCTGTCTGTTGTGACCTATGGCTACACCTTC CASTPLSVVTYGYTF
TRBJ1-2 TRBD1 - TRBV4-2 TGTGCCAGCAGCCACCGCGGACAGGGATCGGATGGCTACACCTTC CASSHRGQGSDGYTF
TRBJ2-7 - - TRBV5-6 TGTGCCAGCAGCTCGGCGGGCGAGCAGTACTTC CASSSAGEQYF
TRBJ1-2 - - TRBV29-1 TGCAGCGTTGATGAGGGTTATGGCTACACCTTC CSVDEGYGYTF
TRBJ1-5 TRBD1 once TRBV28 TGTGCCAGCACCAGGGGGGTAGCAGGGGGGCAGCCCCAGCATTTT CASTRGVAGGQPQHF
TRBJ1-5 - - TRBV12-3/TRBV12-4 TGTGCCAGCAGTTTGAATCAGCCCCAGCATTTT CASSLNQPQHF
TRBJ1-6 - once TRBV18 TGTGCCAGCGCTGGAGACACATCACAAGGCTCACCCCTCCACTTT CASAGDTSQGSPLHF